This T cell receptor beta chain was sequenced during a study of cytomegalovirus exposure and HLA in healthy donors. Whole-study results and caveats: One variant, a missense change in DCLRE1C, was linked in a later analysis to TCR beta V- and J-gene trimming.

Both 60 Vbeta primers and 13 Jbeta primers went into the PCR. Measured with immunoSEQ multiplex PCR; TCRdb has only the in-frame clones, and not every one. This sample has 90,000 to 120,000 clones, with approximately 80% found just once. This clone has just a few counts. Its antigen remains unknown. The sequenced sample consisted of PBMCs. The receptor was derived from a male donor in good health and CMV-seronegative.

DNA of the CDR3: TGTGCCACCAGCAGAGAAGCGGGAGGGACCTACGAGCAGTACTTC. It yields the protein CATSREAGGTYEQYF. The chain employs TRBV15 and TRBJ2-7, with TRBD2 identical over 10 bases. The CDR3 runs to 15 residues. Germline assignment: CDR1 LNHNV and CDR2 YYDKDF (reference sequence). The V gene end was trimmed by 0 bases and the J gene end by 2 bases; junction bases not matched to a gene: 1.